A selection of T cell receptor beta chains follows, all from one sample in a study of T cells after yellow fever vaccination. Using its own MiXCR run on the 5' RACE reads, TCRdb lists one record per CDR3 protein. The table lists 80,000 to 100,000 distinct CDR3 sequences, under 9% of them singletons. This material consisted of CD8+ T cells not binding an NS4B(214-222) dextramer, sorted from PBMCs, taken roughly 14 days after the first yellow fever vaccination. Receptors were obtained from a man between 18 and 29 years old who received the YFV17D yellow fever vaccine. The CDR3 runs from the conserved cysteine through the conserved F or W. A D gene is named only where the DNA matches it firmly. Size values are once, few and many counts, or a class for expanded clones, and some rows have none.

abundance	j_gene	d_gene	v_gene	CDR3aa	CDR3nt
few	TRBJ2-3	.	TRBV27	CASSFGGSGRDTQYF	TGTGCCAGCAGTTTTGGGGGGTCCGGGAGAGATACGCAGTATTTT
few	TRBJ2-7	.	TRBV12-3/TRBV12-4	CASSLAGKDDEQYF	TGTGCCAGCAGTTTAGCAGGGAAAGATGACGAGCAGTACTTC
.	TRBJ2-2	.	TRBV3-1	CASSEDSGGSGELFF	TGTGCCAGCAGCGAGGACAGCGGTGGGAGCGGGGAGCTGTTTTTT
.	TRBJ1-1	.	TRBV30	CAWSIGFEEAFF	TGTGCCTGGAGTATAGGGTTCGAGGAAGCTTTCTTT
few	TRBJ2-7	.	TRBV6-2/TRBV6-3	CASSFPRGVGYEQYF	TGTGCCAGCAGTTTTCCCCGGGGAGTAGGGTACGAGCAGTACTTC
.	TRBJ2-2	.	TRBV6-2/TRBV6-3	CASSRLQRRGDTGELFF	TGTGCCAGCAGCCGACTCCAGCGACGAGGGGACACCGGGGAGCTGTTTTTT
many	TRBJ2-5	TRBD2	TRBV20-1	CSASPGLAGGRLETQYF	TGCAGTGCTAGCCCGGGACTAGCGGGGGGAAGGCTAGAGACCCAGTACTTC
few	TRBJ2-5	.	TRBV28	CASSPAATIQETQYF	TGTGCCAGCAGCCCAGCAGCTACGATTCAAGAGACCCAGTACTTC
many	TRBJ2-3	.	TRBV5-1	CASSHSDIEADTQYF	TGCGCCAGCAGCCACAGCGATATCGAAGCAGATACGCAGTATTTT
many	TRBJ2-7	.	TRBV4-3	CASSQDAGSDEQYF	TGCGCCAGCAGCCAAGATGCGGGGTCCGACGAGCAGTACTTC
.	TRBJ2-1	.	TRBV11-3	CASSLEGYEQFF	TGTGCCAGCAGCTTAGAAGGGTATGAGCAGTTCTTC